The rows below give T cell receptor beta chains drawn from one sample of a study of vaccination and CD4 T cells after COVID-19. What these receptors recognize is not known. TCRdb re-called the PCR reads with MiXCR, one entry per CDR3 protein. This sample has some 16,000 distinct CDR3 sequences; roughly half occur once, and the top ten carry more than 30%. The material was cultured CD4+ T cells from blood, obtained after SARS-CoV-2 vaccination. These receptors all stem from a human donor with COVID-19. The CDR3 runs from the conserved cysteine through the conserved F or W. The order of the fields is D gene, J gene, clone size, V gene, CDR3 protein, CDR3 DNA. D genes are given only for firm matches. Part of the rows lack a size; the others show once, few, many or a class for expanded clones.

D: TRBD2; J: TRBJ2-1; size: .; V: TRBV11-3; CDR3: CASSATSGEQFF; DNA: TGTGCCAGCAGCGCCACTAGCGGGGAGCAGTTCTTC
D: TRBD1; J: TRBJ2-5; size: few; V: TRBV28; CDR3: CASSPPGQTKTQYF; DNA: TGTGCCAGCAGTCCCCCGGGACAGACGAAGACCCAGTACTTC
D: .; J: TRBJ2-5; size: .; V: TRBV11-3; CDR3: CASSRGARLSWETQYF; DNA: TGTGCCAGCAGCCGGGGGGCGCGATTATCCTGGGAGACCCAGTACTTC
D: .; J: TRBJ1-2; size: once; V: TRBV6-1; CDR3: CASSLRGENGYTF; DNA: TGTGCCAGCAGTCTTCGAGGAGAGAATGGCTACACCTTC
D: .; J: TRBJ2-7; size: .; V: TRBV6-2/TRBV6-3; CDR3: CASTPQGLAAHEQYF; DNA: TGTGCCAGCACCCCACAGGGCCTAGCGGCCCACGAGCAGTACTTC
D: .; J: TRBJ1-5; size: few; V: TRBV6-1; CDR3: CASSDYTLPQHF; DNA: TGTGCCAGCAGTGACTATACACTGCCCCAGCATTTT
D: .; J: TRBJ2-1; size: .; V: TRBV7-3; CDR3: CASSLSVFSYNEQFF; DNA: TGTGCCAGCAGCCTTAGCGTTTTTTCCTACAATGAGCAGTTCTTC
D: .; J: TRBJ2-3; size: few; V: TRBV2; CDR3: CASSFTDTQYF; DNA: TGTGCCAGCAGCTTCACAGATACGCAGTATTTT
D: .; J: TRBJ1-2; size: few; V: TRBV19; CDR3: CASRGGGKWYGYTF; DNA: TGTGCCAGTAGAGGCGGGGGCAAGTGGTATGGCTACACCTTC
D: .; J: TRBJ2-3; size: .; V: TRBV15; CDR3: CATWGGTDTQYF; DNA: TGTGCCACCTGGGGTGGAACAGATACGCAGTATTTT
D: .; J: TRBJ1-1; size: .; V: TRBV29-1; CDR3: CSAAAPGHNLLVTEAFF; DNA: TGCAGCGCCGCTGCACCGGGACACAACCTATTGGTCACTGAAGCTTTCTTT
D: TRBD2; J: TRBJ2-1; size: .; V: TRBV20-1; CDR3: CSAIGGGVYNEQFF; DNA: TGCAGTGCCATAGGCGGGGGGGTCTACAATGAGCAGTTCTTC
D: TRBD1; J: TRBJ1-4; size: .; V: TRBV24-1; CDR3: CATRGQAVVTNEKLFF; DNA: TGTGCCACCAGAGGACAGGCAGTCGTCACTAATGAAAAACTGTTTTTT